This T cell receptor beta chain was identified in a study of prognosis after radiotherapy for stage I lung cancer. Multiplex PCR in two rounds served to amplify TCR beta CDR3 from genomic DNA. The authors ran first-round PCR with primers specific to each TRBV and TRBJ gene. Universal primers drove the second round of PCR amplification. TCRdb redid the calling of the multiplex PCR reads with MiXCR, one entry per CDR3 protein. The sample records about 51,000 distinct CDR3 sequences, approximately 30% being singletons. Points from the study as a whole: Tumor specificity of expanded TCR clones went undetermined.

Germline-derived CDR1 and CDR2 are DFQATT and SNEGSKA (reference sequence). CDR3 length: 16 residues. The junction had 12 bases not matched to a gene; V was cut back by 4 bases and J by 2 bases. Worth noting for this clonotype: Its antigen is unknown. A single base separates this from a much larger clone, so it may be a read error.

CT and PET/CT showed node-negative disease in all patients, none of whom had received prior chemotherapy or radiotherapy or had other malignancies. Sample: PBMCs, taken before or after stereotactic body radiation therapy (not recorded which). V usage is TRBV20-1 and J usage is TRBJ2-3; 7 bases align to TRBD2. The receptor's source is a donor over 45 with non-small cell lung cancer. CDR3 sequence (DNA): TGCAGTGCTAATCTTTTTAGCGGGCCGATCACAGATACGCAGTATTTT. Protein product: CSANLFSGPITDTQYF.